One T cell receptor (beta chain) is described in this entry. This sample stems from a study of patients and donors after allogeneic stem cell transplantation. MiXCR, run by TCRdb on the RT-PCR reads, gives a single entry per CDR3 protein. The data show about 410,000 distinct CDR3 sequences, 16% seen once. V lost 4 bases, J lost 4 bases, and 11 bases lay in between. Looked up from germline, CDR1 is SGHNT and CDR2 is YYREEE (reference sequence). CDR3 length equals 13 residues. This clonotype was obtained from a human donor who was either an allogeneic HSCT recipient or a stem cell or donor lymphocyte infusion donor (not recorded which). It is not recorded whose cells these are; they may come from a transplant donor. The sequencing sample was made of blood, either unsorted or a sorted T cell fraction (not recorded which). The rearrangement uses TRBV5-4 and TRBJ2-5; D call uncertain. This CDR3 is CASSPYEGETQYF. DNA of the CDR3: TGTGCCAGCAGCCCGTACGAAGGAGAGACCCAGTACTTC.